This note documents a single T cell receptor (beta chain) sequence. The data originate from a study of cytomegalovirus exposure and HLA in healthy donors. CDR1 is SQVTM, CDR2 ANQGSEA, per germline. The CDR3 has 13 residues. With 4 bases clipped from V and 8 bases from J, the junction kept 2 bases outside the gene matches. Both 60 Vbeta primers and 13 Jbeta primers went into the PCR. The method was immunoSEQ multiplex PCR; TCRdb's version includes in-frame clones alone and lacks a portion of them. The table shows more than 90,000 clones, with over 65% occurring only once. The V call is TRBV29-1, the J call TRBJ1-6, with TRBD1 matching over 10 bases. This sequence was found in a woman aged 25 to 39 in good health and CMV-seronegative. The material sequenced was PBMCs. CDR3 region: CSVGQGADSPLHF. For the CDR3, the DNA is TGCAGCGTTGGACAGGGGGCGGATTCACCCCTCCACTTT.